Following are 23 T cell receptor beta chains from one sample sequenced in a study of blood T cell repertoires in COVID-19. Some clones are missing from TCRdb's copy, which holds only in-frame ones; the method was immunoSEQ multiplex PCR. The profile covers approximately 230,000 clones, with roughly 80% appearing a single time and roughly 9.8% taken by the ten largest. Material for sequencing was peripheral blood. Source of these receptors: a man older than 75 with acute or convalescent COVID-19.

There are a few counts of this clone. The CDR3 nucleotides are TGTGCCATCTGCCGGGACAGAGACAATGAGCAGTTCTTC. It yields the protein CAICRDRDNEQFF. V and J are TRBV10-3 and TRBJ2-1, with 7 nucleotides matching TRBD1. Germline V gene data show CDR1 as ENHRY and CDR2 as SYGVKD. V shed 8 bases and J 5 bases; nucleotides not matched to a gene: 6. CDR3 length: 13 residues.

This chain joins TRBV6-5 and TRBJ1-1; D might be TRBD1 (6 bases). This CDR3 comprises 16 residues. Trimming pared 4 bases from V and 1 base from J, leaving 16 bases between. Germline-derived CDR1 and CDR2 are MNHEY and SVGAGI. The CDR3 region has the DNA TGTGCCAGCAGTTTCCTGTGGACAGTGGGGAACACTGAAGCTTTCTTT. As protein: CASSFLWTVGNTEAFF.

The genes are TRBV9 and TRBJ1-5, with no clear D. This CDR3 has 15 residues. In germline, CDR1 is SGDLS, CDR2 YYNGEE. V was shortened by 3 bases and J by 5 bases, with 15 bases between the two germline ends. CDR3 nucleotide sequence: TGTGCCAGCAGCGAGAAGGCAGGATCTCATCAGCCCCAGCATTTT. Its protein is CASSEKAGSHQPQHF.

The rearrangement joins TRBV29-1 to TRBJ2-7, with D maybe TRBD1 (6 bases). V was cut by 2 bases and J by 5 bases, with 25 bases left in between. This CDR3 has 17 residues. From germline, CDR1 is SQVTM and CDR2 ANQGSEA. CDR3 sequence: CSVETRGPGTGSHEQYF. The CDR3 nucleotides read TGCAGCGTTGAAACCAGAGGCCCCGGAACAGGGTCCCACGAGCAGTACTTC.

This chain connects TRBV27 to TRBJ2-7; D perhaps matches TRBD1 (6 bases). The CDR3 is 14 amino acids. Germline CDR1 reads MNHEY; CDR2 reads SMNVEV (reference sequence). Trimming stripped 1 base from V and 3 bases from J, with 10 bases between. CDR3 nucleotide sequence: TGTGCCAGCAGTTTATTCAGGGGTAGCTACGAGCAGTACTTC. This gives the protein CASSLFRGSYEQYF.

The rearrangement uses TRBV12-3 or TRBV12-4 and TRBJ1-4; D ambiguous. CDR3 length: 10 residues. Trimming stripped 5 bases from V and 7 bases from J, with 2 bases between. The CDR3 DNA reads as TGTGCCAGCAGTCGTGAAAAACTGTTTTTT. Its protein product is CASSREKLFF.

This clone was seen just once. CDR3: CASRRDSIMNTEAFF. The DNA of the CDR3 is TGTGCCAGCAGACGGGACAGTATAATGAACACTGAAGCTTTCTTT. The J gene is TRBJ1-1, the V gene TRBV6-5; 7 bases map to TRBD1. J gave up 0 bases and V 6 bases, and 7 bases lay outside the gene matches. CDR1 is MNHEY, CDR2 SVGAGI, per germline. This CDR3 has 15 amino acids.

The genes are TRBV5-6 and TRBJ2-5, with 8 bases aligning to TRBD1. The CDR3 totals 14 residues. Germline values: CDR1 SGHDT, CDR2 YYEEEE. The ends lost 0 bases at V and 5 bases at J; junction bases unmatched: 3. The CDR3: CASSLAGGGETQYF. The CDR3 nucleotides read TGTGCCAGCAGCTTGGCAGGGGGCGGCGAGACCCAGTACTTC. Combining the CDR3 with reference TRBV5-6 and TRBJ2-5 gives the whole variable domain DAGVTQSPTHLIKTRGQQVTLRCSPKSGHDTVSWYQQALGQGPQFIFQYYEEEERQRGNFPDRFSGHQFPNYSSELNVNALLLGDSALYLCASSLAGGGETQYFGPGTRLLVL.

The CDR3 sequence is CASGLVRLLRRGNTEAFF. CDR3 coding DNA: TGTGCTAGTGGTTTGGTCCGGCTTTTAAGGAGGGGGAACACTGAAGCTTTCTTT. This chain joins TRBV12-5 and TRBJ1-1, with TRBD1 as a possible D gene (5 bases). The CDR3 sequence is 18 residues long. Germline CDR1 and CDR2: LGHNT and FRNRAP. The V and J ends lost 0 bases and 1 base respectively, with 18 bases between them.

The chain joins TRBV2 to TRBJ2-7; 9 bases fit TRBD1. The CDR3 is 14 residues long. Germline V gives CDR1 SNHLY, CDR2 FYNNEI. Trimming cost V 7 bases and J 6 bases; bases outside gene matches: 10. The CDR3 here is CASTAEGDRVEQYF. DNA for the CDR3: TGTGCCAGCACCGCGGAAGGGGACAGGGTCGAGCAGTACTTC.

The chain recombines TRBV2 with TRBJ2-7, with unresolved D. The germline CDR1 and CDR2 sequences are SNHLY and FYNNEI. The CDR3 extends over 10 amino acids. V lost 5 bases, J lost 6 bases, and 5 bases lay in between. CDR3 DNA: TGTGCCAGCAGTATCTCCGAGCAGTACTTC. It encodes CASSISEQYF.

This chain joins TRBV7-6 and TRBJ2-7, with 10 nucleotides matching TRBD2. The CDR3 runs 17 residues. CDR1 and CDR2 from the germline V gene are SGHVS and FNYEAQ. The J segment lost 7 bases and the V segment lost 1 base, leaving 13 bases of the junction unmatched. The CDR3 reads CASSLETSGTSVGEQYF. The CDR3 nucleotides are TGTGCCAGCAGCTTAGAGACCTCCGGGACTAGCGTGGGGGAGCAGTACTTC.

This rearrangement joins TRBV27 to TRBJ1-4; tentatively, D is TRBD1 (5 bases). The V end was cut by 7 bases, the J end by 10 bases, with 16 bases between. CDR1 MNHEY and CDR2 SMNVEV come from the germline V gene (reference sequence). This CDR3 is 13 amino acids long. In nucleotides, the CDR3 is TGTGCCAGCATCCCACCAGATAGGGGAAAACTGTTTTTT. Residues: CASIPPDRGKLFF.

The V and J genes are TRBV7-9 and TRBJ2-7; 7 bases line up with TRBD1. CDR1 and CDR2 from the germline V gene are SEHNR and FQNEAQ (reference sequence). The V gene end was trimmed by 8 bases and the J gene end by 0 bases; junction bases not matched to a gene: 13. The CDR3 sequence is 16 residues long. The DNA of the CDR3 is TGTGCCAGCTATCAAGAGGGGGCTCCCGGCTCCTACGAGCAGTACTTC. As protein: CASYQEGAPGSYEQYF.

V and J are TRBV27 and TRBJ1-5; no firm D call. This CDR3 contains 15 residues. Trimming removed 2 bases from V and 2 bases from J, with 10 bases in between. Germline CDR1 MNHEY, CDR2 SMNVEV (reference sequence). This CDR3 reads CASSLGQNRNQPQHF. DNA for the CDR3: TGTGCCAGCAGTTTAGGCCAGAATCGCAATCAGCCCCAGCATTTT.

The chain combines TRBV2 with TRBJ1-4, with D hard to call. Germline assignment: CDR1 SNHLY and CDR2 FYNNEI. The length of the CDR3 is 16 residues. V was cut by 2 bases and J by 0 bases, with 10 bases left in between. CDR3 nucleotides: TGTGCCAGCAGTGAACTCCTCCTTGCAACTAATGAAAAACTGTTTTTT. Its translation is CASSELLLATNEKLFF.

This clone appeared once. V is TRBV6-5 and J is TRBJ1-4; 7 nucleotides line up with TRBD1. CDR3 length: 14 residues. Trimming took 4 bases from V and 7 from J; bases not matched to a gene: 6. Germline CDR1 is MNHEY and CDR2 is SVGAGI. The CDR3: CASSFGQAGEKLFF. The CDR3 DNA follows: TGTGCCAGCAGTTTTGGACAGGCGGGTGAAAAACTGTTTTTT.

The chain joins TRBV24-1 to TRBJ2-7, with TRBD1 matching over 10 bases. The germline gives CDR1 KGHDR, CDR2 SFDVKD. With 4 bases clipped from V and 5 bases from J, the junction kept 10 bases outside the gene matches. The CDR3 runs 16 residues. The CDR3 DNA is TGTGCCACCAGTGACCCTACTGACAGGGGGCGCGACGAGCAGTACTTC. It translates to CATSDPTDRGRDEQYF.

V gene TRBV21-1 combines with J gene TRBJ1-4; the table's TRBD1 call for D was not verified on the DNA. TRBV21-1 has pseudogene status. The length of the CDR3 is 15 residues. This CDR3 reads CASSNRGSSNEKLFF. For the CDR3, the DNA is TGTGCCAGCAGCAATAGGGGGTCGTCTAATGAAAAACTGTTTTTT.

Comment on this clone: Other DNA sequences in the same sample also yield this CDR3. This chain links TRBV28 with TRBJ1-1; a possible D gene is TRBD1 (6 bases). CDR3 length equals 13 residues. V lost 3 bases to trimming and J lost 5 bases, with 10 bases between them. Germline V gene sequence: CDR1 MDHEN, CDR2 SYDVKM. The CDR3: CASSLGGGTEAFF. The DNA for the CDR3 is TGTGCCAGCAGTTTGGGAGGGGGGACTGAAGCTTTCTTT.

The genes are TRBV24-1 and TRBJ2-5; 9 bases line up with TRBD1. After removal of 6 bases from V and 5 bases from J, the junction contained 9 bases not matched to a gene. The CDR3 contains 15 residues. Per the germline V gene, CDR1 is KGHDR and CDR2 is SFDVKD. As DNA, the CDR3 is TGTGCCACCAGTCGCGGGACAGGGCTGATTGAGACCCAGTACTTC. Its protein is CATSRGTGLIETQYF.

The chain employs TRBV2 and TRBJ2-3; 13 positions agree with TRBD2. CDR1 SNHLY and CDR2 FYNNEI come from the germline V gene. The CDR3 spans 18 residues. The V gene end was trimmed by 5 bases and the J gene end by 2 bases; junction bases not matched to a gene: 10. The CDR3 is CASSFGTSGKGDTDTQYF. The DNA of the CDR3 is TGTGCCAGCAGTTTCGGGACTAGCGGGAAAGGGGACACAGATACGCAGTATTTT. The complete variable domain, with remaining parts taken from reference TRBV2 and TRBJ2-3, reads EPEVTQTPSHQVTQMGQEVILRCVPISNHLYFYWYRQILGQKVEFLVSFYNNEISEKSEIFDDQFSVERPDGSNFTLKIRSTKLEDSAMYFCASSFGTSGKGDTDTQYFGPGTRLTVL.

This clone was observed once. The CDR3 protein is CASSLMAELTYEQYF. As DNA, the CDR3 is TGTGCCAGCAGCTTAATGGCGGAGCTCACCTACGAGCAGTACTTC. The rearrangement uses TRBV7-6 and TRBJ2-7; no reliable D call. Trimming removed 2 bases from V and 2 bases from J, with 13 bases in between. Per germline, CDR1 SGHVS and CDR2 FNYEAQ. The CDR3 spans 15 residues.